What follows is one T cell receptor beta chain and its context. Germline V gene data show CDR1 as MNHEY and CDR2 as SMNVEV (reference sequence). The V gene lost 4 bases and the J gene lost 6 bases, with 18 bases spanning the gap. There are 15 residues in the CDR3. As to time point: after dendritic cell vaccination, including at tumor progression/relapse. The data belong to a study of glioma-infiltrating T cells after dendritic cell vaccination. Assay: immunoSEQ multiplex PCR; the TCRdb copy retains only in-frame clones and omits some. The repertoire has some 91,000 clones, 75% to 90% of them found once; the top ten carry approximately 2%.

The starting material was blood, obtained after dendritic cell vaccination. This TCR was recovered from a human donor with glioblastoma. V is TRBV27 and J is TRBJ1-2; D is ambiguous. The CDR3 spells CASSSNYLSPDGYTF. DNA for the CDR3: TGTGCCAGCAGTTCCAATTATCTAAGCCCGGATGGCTACACCTTC.